The text below deals with one T cell receptor (beta chain). Its cognate antigen is unknown. The data are from a study of cytomegalovirus exposure and HLA in healthy donors. Study conclusions and caveats: Presence/absence analyses rested on an assumption that sequencing depth was roughly uniform across donors.

The PCR had 60 Vbeta and 13 Jbeta primers. Some clones are missing from TCRdb's copy, which holds only in-frame ones; the method was immunoSEQ multiplex PCR. Here the sample spans around 130,000 clones, roughly 8.3% being singletons. The sequenced sample consisted of PBMCs. This receptor was taken from a man aged 40-49 years in good health and CMV-seronegative.

The CDR3 region has the DNA TGTGCCAGCAGCTCCCGGACAGGGTTCGAGCAGTACTTC. It encodes CASSSRTGFEQYF. This chain uses TRBV9 with TRBJ2-7; 8 nucleotides agree with TRBD1. This CDR3 spans 13 amino acids. Germline CDR1 and CDR2: SGDLS and YYNGEE. The junction had 6 bases not matched to a gene; V was cut back by 4 bases and J by 6 bases.